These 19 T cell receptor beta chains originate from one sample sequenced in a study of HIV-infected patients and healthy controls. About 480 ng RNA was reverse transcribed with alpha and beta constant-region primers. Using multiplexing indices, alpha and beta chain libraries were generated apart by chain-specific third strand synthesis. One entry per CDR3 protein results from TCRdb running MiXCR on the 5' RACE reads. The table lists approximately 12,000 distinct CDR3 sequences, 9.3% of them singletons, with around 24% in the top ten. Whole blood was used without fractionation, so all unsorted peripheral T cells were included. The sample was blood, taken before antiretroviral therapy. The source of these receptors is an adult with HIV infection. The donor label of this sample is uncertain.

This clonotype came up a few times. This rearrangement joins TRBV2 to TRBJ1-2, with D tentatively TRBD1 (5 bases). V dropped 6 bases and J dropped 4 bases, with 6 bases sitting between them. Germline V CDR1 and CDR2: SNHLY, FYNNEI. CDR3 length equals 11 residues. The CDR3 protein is CASSDSYGYTF. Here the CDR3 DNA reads TGTGCCAGCAGCGACAGCTATGGCTACACCTTC.

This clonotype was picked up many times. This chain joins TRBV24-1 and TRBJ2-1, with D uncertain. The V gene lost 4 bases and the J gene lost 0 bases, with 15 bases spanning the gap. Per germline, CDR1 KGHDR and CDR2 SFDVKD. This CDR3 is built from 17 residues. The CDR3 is CATSDPVAASSYNEQFF. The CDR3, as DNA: TGTGCCACCAGTGACCCGGTAGCAGCAAGCTCCTACAATGAGCAGTTCTTC.

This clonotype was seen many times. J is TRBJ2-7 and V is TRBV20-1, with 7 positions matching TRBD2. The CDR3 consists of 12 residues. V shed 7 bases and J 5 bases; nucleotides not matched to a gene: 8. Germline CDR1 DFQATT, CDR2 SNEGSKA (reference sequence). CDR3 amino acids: CSVVGLGDEQYF. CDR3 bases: TGCAGTGTCGTTGGACTAGGCGACGAGCAGTACTTC.

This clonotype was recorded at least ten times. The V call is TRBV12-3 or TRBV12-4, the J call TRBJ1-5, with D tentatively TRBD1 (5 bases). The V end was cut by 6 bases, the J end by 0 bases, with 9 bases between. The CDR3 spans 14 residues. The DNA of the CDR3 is TGTGCCAGCAGGACAGATTATAGCAATCAGCCCCAGCATTTT. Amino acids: CASRTDYSNQPQHF.

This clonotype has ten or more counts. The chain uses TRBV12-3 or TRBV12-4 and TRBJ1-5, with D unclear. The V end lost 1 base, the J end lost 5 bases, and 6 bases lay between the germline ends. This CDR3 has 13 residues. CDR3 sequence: CASSLESHQPQHF. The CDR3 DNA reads TGTGCCAGCAGTTTAGAGTCCCATCAGCCCCAGCATTTT.

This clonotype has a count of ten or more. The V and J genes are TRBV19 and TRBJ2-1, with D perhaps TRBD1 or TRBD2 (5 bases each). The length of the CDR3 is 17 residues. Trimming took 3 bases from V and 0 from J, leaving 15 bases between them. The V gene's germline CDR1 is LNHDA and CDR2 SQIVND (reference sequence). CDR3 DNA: TGTGCCAGTAGTATTGAGGAGGACACGAGCTCCTACAATGAGCAGTTCTTC. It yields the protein CASSIEEDTSSYNEQFF.

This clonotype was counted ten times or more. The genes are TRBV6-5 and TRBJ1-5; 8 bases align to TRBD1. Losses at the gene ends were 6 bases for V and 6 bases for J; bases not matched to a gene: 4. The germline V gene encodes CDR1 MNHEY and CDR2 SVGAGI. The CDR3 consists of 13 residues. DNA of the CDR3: TGTGCCAGCAGCCGGACAGGGACTCAGCCCCAGCATTTT. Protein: CASSRTGTQPQHF.

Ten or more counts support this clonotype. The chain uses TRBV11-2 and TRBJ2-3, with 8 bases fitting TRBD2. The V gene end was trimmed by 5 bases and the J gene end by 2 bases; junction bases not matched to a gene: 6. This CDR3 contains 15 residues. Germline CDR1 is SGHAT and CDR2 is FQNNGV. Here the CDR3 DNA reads TGTGCCAGCAGCCGCGGCGGGGGGTACACAGATACGCAGTATTTT. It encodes CASSRGGGYTDTQYF.

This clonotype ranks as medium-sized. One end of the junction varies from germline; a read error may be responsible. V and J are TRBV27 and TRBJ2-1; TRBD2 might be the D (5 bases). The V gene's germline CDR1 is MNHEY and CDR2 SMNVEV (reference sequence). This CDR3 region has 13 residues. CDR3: CASSTPLLGGFLF. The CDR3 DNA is TGTGCCAGCAGTACACCCCTACTAGGCGGTTTCCTCTTC.

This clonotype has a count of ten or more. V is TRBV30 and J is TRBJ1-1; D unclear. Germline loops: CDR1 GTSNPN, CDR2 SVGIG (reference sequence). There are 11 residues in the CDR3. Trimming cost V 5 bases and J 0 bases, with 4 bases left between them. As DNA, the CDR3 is TGTGCCTGGGCAGTGAACACTGAAGCTTTCTTT. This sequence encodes CAWAVNTEAFF.

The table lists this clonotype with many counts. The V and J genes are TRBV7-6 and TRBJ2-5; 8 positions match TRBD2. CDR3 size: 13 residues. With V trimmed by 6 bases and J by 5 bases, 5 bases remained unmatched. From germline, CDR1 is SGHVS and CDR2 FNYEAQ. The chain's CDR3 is CASSGSGGETQYF. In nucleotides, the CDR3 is TGTGCCAGCAGTGGCTCGGGAGGGGAGACCCAGTACTTC. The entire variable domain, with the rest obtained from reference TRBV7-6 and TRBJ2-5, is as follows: GAGVSQSPRYKVTKRGQDVALRCDPISGHVSLYWYRQALGQGPEFLTYFNYEAQQDKSGLPNDRFSAERPEGSISTLTIQRTEQRDSAMYRCASSGSGGETQYFGPGTRLLVL.

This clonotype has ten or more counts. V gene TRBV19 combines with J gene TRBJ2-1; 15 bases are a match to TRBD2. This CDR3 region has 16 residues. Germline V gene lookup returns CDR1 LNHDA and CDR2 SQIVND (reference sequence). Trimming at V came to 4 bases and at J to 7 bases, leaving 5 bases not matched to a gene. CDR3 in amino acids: CASSRTSGRAINEQFF. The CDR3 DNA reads TGTGCCAGTAGTAGGACTAGCGGGAGGGCCATTAATGAGCAGTTCTTC.

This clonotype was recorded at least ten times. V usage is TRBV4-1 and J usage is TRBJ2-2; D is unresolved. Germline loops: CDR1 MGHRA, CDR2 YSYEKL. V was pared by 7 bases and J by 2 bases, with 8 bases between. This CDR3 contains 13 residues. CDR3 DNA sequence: TGCGCCAGCACCTGGGGAAACACCGGGGAGCTGTTTTTT. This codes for CASTWGNTGELFF.

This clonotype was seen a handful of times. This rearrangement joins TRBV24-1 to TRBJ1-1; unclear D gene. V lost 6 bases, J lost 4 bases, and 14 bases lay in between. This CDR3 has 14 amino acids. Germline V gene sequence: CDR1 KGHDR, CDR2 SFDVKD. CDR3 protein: CATSFGPPGTEAFF. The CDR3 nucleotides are TGTGCCACCAGTTTCGGGCCTCCGGGCACTGAAGCTTTCTTT.

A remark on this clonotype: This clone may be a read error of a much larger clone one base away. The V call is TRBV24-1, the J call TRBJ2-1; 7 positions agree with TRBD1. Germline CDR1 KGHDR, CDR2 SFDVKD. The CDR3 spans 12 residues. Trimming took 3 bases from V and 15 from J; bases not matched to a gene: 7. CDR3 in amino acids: CATSDPGTDMFF. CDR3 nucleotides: TGTGCCACCAGTGATCCCGGGACAGACATGTTCTTC.

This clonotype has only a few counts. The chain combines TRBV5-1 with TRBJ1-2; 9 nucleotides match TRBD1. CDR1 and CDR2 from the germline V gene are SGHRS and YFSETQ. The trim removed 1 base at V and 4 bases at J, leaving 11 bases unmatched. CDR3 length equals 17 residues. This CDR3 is CASSLKNAQGAAYGYTF. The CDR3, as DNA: TGCGCCAGCAGCTTGAAGAATGCACAGGGGGCCGCCTATGGCTACACCTTC.

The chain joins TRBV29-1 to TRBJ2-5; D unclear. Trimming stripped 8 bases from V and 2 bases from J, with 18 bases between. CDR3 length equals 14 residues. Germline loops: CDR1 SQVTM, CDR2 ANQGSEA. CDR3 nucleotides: TGCAGCTCCCAGAGATTCGACATACAAGAGACCCAGTACTTC. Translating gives CSSQRFDIQETQYF.

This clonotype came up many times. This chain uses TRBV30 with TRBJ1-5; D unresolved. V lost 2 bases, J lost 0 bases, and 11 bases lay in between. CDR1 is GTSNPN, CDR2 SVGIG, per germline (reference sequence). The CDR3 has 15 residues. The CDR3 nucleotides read TGTGCCTGGAGTCCAGCTACAACTAGCAATCAGCCCCAGCATTTT. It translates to CAWSPATTSNQPQHF.

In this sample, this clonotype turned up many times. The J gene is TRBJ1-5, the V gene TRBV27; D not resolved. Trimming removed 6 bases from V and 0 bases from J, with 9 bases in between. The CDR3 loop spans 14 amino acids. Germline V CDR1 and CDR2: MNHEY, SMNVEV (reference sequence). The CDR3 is CASSPYDSNQPQHF. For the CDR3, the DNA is TGTGCCAGCAGCCCCTACGATAGCAATCAGCCCCAGCATTTT.